A single T cell receptor (beta chain) is shown here with its context. These data are taken from a study of technical replicates of blood from several donors. Generated by immunoSEQ multiplex PCR, the TCRdb table keeps only in-frame clones and is missing some. The sample consists of approximately 92,000 clones, 95% of them appearing once. What was sequenced was T cells isolated from PBMCs. This receptor was identified in a human donor in good health.

The CDR3 protein is CASSLAQQGVHLAFF. In DNA, the CDR3 is TGTGCCAGCAGCTTAGCGCAACAGGGAGTTCACCTAGCTTTCTTT. The V call is TRBV7-9, the J call TRBJ1-1; possible D gene TRBD1, 6 bases. CDR3 size: 15 residues. Germline assignment: CDR1 SEHNR and CDR2 FQNEAQ (reference sequence). The V end lost 0 bases, the J end lost 10 bases, and 18 bases lay between the germline ends.